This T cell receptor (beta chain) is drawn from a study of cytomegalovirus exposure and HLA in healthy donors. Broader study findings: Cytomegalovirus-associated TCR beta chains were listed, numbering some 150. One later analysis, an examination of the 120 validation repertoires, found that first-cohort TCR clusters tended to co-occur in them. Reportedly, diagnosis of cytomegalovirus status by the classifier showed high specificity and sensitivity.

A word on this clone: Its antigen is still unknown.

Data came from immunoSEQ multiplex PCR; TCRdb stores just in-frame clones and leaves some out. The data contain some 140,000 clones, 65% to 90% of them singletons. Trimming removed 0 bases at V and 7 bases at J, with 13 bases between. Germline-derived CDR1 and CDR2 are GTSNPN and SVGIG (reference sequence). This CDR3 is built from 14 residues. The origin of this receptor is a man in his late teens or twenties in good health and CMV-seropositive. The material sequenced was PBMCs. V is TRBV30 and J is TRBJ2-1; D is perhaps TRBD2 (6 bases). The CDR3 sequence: CAWSVGWEDNEQFF. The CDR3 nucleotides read TGTGCCTGGAGTGTAGGGTGGGAGGATAATGAGCAGTTCTTC.